The 7 T cell receptor beta chains below all came from one sample that was sequenced in a study of blood T cell repertoires in COVID-19. Profiled with immunoSEQ multiplex PCR; TCRdb holds only in-frame clones, not every one. The sample carries 90,000 to 95,000 clones, more than 70% recorded once. What was sequenced was peripheral blood. The receptors shown here come from a woman older than 75 with active COVID-19.

The rearrangement uses TRBV19 and TRBJ2-2; TRBD2 matches at 16 bases. J lost 9 bases, V lost 3 bases, and 4 bases had no gene match. The length of the CDR3 is 16 residues. The germline V gene encodes CDR1 LNHDA and CDR2 SQIVND (reference sequence). The CDR3: CASSIGTSGRVWELFF. The CDR3, as DNA: TGTGCCAGTAGTATCGGGACTAGCGGGAGGGTATGGGAGCTGTTTTTT.

The V gene is TRBV4-1, the J gene TRBJ1-1, with TRBD1 identical over 7 bases. The germline V gene has CDR1 MGHRA and CDR2 YSYEKL. The CDR3 totals 16 residues. V gave up 4 bases and J gave up 3 bases; unmatched junction bases: 11. Here the CDR3 reads CASSPRQGRGYTEAFF. The CDR3 DNA reads as TGCGCCAGCAGCCCGAGACAGGGCCGGGGGTACACTGAAGCTTTCTTT.

The genes are TRBV18 and TRBJ2-3, with 7 bases matching TRBD1. The CDR3 runs to 14 residues. Germline CDR1 and CDR2: KGHSH and LQKENI. V lost 5 bases and J lost 6; bases outside the gene matches: 8. CDR3 in amino acids: CASSALQGSDTQYF. The CDR3 DNA is TGTGCCAGCTCAGCCTTACAGGGGTCGGATACGCAGTATTTT.

This clone came up once. The chain couples TRBV7-6 to TRBJ2-7, with 16 bases fitting TRBD2. The CDR3 spans 16 residues. Germline loops: CDR1 SGHVS, CDR2 FNYEAQ. V lost 5 bases and J lost 6; bases outside the gene matches: 7. The CDR3 sequence: CASSIGTSGRAGEQYF. The CDR3 coding sequence is TGTGCCAGCAGCATCGGGACTAGCGGGAGGGCCGGCGAGCAGTACTTC.

The CDR3 protein is CASSYPGTDTQYF. In DNA form, the CDR3 reads TGTGCCAGCAGTTACCCCGGCACAGATACGCAGTATTTT. The chain recombines TRBV6-2 or TRBV6-3 with TRBJ2-3; D call uncertain. Germline CDR1 reads MNHEY; CDR2 reads SVGEGT. The CDR3 has 13 residues. Trimming stripped 2 bases from V and 1 base from J, with 4 bases between.

This chain connects TRBV29-1 to TRBJ2-3; D gene uncertain. Germline V gene lookup returns CDR1 SQVTM and CDR2 ANQGSEA. The CDR3 is 14 amino acids. The V end was cut by 4 bases, the J end by 0 bases, with 11 bases between. The CDR3 loop is CSVVLPSSTDTQYF. CDR3 coding DNA: TGCAGCGTTGTACTGCCTTCTAGCACAGATACGCAGTATTTT.

Here the CDR3 DNA reads TGTGCCAGCAGCTTAGTGTCCCGGCTAGCGGGGGACGAGCAGTACTTC. Translated: CASSLVSRLAGDEQYF. This chain uses TRBV7-9 with TRBJ2-7, with 10 bases fitting TRBD2. Germline CDR1 is SEHNR and CDR2 is FQNEAQ (reference sequence). This CDR3 comprises 16 residues. Trimming at V came to 1 base and at J to 5 bases, leaving 8 bases not matched to a gene.